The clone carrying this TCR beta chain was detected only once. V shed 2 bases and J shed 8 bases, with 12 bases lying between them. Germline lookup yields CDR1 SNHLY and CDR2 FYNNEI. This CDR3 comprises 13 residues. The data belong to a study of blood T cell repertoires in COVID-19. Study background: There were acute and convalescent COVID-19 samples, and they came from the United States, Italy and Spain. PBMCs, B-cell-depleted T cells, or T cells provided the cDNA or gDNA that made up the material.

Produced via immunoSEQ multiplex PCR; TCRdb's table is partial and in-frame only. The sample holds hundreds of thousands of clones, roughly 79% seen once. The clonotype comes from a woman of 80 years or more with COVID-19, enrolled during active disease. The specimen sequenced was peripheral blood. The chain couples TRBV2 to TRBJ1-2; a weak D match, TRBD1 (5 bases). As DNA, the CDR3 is TGTGCCAGCAGTGAACAACCAGGGAACGGCTACACCTTC. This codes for CASSEQPGNGYTF.